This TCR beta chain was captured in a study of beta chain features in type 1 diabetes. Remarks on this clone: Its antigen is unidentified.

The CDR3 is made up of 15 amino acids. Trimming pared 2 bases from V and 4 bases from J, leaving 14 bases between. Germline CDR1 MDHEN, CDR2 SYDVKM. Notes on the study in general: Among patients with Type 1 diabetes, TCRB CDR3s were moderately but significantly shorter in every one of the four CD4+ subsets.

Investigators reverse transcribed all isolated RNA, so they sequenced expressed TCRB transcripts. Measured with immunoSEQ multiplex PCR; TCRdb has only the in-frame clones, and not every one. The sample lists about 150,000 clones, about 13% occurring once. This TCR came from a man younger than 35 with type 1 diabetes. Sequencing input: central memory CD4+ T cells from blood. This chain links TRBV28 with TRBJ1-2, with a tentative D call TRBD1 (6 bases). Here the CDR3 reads CASSLGRGTSYGYTF. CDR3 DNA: TGTGCCAGCAGTTTAGGAAGGGGGACGTCCTATGGCTACACCTTC.